The rows below give T cell receptor beta chains drawn from one sample of a study of T cell repertoires in cytomegalovirus infection. One entry per CDR3 protein results from TCRdb running MiXCR on the reads. The sample has approximately 550,000 distinct CDR3 sequences, 15% to 20% seen once. The sample was CD8+ T cells from PBMCs. The receptor set was obtained from a human donor in good health (CMV status not recorded). Some clones in this sample may be carry-over from other donors' samples. Both conserved end residues are part of each CDR3. Fields, in order: V gene, J gene, CDR3 protein.

TRBV3-1	TRBJ2-2	CASMFVGELFF
TRBV7-9	TRBJ2-7	CASSDGTGLLKSYEQYF
TRBV14	TRBJ1-1	CASSQESRKNTEAFF
TRBV20-1	TRBJ2-1	CSPRDILTYNEQFF
TRBV12-5	TRBJ1-2	CASGSPYMAHNYGYTF
TRBV7-9	TRBJ1-1	CASSAGQGPMNTEAFF
TRBV7-2	TRBJ2-1	CASSGTANEQFF
TRBV28	TRBJ2-7	CASSRKWQGTYEQYF
TRBV4-1	TRBJ2-3	CASSPGLEADTQYF
TRBV7-8	TRBJ2-3	CASRKNRVSTDTQYF
TRBV4-2	TRBJ2-1	CASSQVKGWNEQFF
TRBV4-2	TRBJ1-1	CASSREQRNTEAFF
TRBV27	TRBJ2-2	CASSLYAGTTGELFF
TRBV3-1	TRBJ1-1	CASSQEGEFYLAFF
TRBV19	TRBJ2-1	CASSKPSGLRDEQFF
TRBV20-1	TRBJ1-5	CSARDMMHRRFNQPQHF
TRBV27	TRBJ2-3	CASSLLRTSTDTQYF
TRBV19	TRBJ1-1	CASSKVQTYTEAFF
TRBV28	TRBJ2-3	CASSFITSRTDTQYF
TRBV12-5	TRBJ1-5	CASTDGLGQPQHF
TRBV7-9	TRBJ2-7	CASSSLTGPAYEQYF
TRBV28	TRBJ2-7	CASSGRNSSSYEQYF
TRBV7-3	TRBJ1-2	CASSPRDGEYGYTF
TRBV19	TRBJ1-2	CASTSFSRGRNPNYGYTF
TRBV5-1	TRBJ1-2	CASSLSGGVFVGYTF